The 26 T cell receptor beta chains below come from one sample, sequenced in a study of cytomegalovirus exposure and HLA in healthy donors. The PCR used 60 Vbeta and 13 Jbeta primers. The table came from immunoSEQ multiplex PCR; TCRdb's copy has only in-frame clones and leaves some out. This table has roughly 140,000 clones, nearly 80% appearing once. Specimen: PBMCs. These receptors were obtained from a woman aged 30 to 39 in good health and CMV-seronegative.

The V gene is TRBV2, the J gene TRBJ2-1; 9 positions agree with TRBD1. V shed 8 bases and J 2 bases; nucleotides not matched to a gene: 4. The CDR3 loop spans 14 amino acids. Germline CDR1 reads SNHLY; CDR2 reads FYNNEI. For the CDR3, the DNA is TGTGCCAGCCTACAGGGGGCCACCTACAATGAGCAGTTCTTC. It codes for CASLQGATYNEQFF.

The V and J genes are TRBV12-2 and TRBJ2-7; the D call in the table, TRBD1, was not verified against the DNA. TRBV12-2 is labeled a pseudogene. The CDR3 sequence is 17 residues long. Here the CDR3 reads CASRLAHSDRGGDEQYV. The CDR3 bases are TGTGCAAGTCGCTTAGCGCATTCCGACAGGGGCGGGGACGAGCAGTACGTC.

This clone was detected only a few times. The chain is built from TRBV12-5 and TRBJ2-7, with 9 bases lining up with TRBD1. This CDR3 comprises 15 residues. CDR1 and CDR2 from the germline V gene are LGHNT and FRNRAP. Germline trimming cut 6 bases from V and 2 bases from J; bases unmatched to any gene: 8. The CDR3 coding sequence is TGTGCTAGTGGCCACGGACAGGGGCGAGCCTACGAGCAGTACTTC. Translated: CASGHGQGRAYEQYF.

J is TRBJ1-2 and V is TRBV6-5; the D is unclear. The V end was cut by 8 bases, the J end by 5 bases, with 9 bases between. The CDR3 spans 11 residues. Germline V gives CDR1 MNHEY, CDR2 SVGAGI. The CDR3 sequence: CASGEAYGYTF. The CDR3 bases are TGTGCCAGCGGGGAGGCTTATGGCTACACCTTC.

This sequence joins TRBV11-2 and TRBJ1-2; 7 bases map to TRBD1. With V trimmed by 5 bases and J by 2 bases, 2 bases remained unmatched. Germline V gene sequence: CDR1 SGHAT, CDR2 FQNNGV. The CDR3 length is 13 residues. The CDR3 reads CASSTTGNYGYTF. The CDR3 coding sequence is TGTGCCAGCAGCACGACAGGGAACTATGGCTACACCTTC.

V gene TRBV5-4 combines with J gene TRBJ1-4; the D gene is possibly TRBD1 (5 bases). Trimming cost V 1 base and J 0 bases, with 7 bases left between them. The CDR3 loop spans 15 amino acids. Germline V gene lookup returns CDR1 SGHNT and CDR2 YYREEE (reference sequence). CDR3 coding DNA: TGTGCCAGCAGCTTGCGGGGGACAACTAATGAAAAACTGTTTTTT. It codes for CASSLRGTTNEKLFF.

J is TRBJ1-5 and V is TRBV18; D is unclear. CDR3 length: 15 amino acids. Per germline, CDR1 KGHSH and CDR2 LQKENI. The germline V and J ends were trimmed by 3 bases and 0 bases, with 9 bases remaining between them. The CDR3 sequence is CASSPRSNSNQPQHF. CDR3 sequence (DNA): TGTGCCAGCTCACCGCGCTCCAATAGCAATCAGCCCCAGCATTTT.

There are a few counts of this clone. This chain links TRBV7-3 with TRBJ2-3; a possible D gene is TRBD2 (5 bases). Per the germline V gene, CDR1 is SGHTA and CDR2 is FQGTGA. V dropped 2 bases and J dropped 5 bases, with 11 bases sitting between them. This CDR3 spans 14 amino acids. The CDR3 bases are TGTGCCAGCAGCTTAGACGGGGTACGAGATACGCAGTATTTT. This encodes CASSLDGVRDTQYF.

This sequence joins TRBV6-1 and TRBJ1-2; TRBD1 matches at 7 bases. V was clipped by 5 bases and J by 2 bases; unmatched bases: 8. This CDR3 is built from 15 residues. CDR1 and CDR2 from the germline V gene are MNHNS and SASEGT. CDR3 nucleotide sequence: TGTGCCAGCAGTACCCGGACAGGAGGGAACTATGGCTACACCTTC. Protein sequence: CASSTRTGGNYGYTF.

The gene calls are TRBV10-1 and TRBJ1-1; no reliable D call. The CDR3 loop spans 15 amino acids. V lost 0 bases and J 1 base, leaving 9 bases between the germline ends. CDR1 WNHNN and CDR2 SYGVQD come from the germline V gene (reference sequence). CDR3 coding DNA: TGCGCCAGCAGTGAGTCCGGGGATCCGAACACTGAAGCTTTCTTT. Its translation: CASSESGDPNTEAFF.

The chain joins TRBV5-1 to TRBJ1-6; 9 bases fit TRBD1. The CDR3 has 14 amino acids. Germline CDR1 SGHRS, CDR2 YFSETQ. Trimming removed 1 base from V and 13 bases from J; junction bases left unmatched: 6. The CDR3 reads CASSLSQGASPLHF. The CDR3 DNA is TGCGCCAGCAGCTTGTCACAGGGGGCGTCCCCCCTCCACTTT.

The chain links TRBV30 to TRBJ1-2; D not certain. The germline gives CDR1 GTSNPN, CDR2 SVGIG (reference sequence). Trimming took 1 base from V and 7 from J, leaving 16 bases between them. The CDR3 is 14 amino acids. CDR3 region: CAWSGFAGSVGYTF. In DNA, the CDR3 is TGTGCCTGGAGTGGATTCGCGGGGTCGGTTGGCTACACCTTC.

J is TRBJ2-5 and V is TRBV5-4, with TRBD1 matching 7 bases. The junction had 15 bases not matched to a gene; V was cut back by 4 bases and J by 3 bases. Germline V gene sequence: CDR1 SGHNT, CDR2 YYREEE (reference sequence). The CDR3 spans 17 residues. The CDR3 region is CASSGHGRGWEKETQYF. Here the CDR3 DNA reads TGTGCCAGCAGCGGTCATGGCAGGGGGTGGGAGAAAGAGACCCAGTACTTC.

The chain links TRBV20-1 to TRBJ2-5; D remains ambiguous. Germline CDR1 DFQATT, CDR2 SNEGSKA (reference sequence). The CDR3 contains 11 residues. With 4 bases removed from V and 2 bases from J, the gap between germline ends came to 5 bases. CDR3 nucleotides: TGCAGTGCTACACATCAAGAGACCCAGTACTTC. Its translation is CSATHQETQYF.

The chain combines TRBV11-2 with TRBJ2-7, with D unresolved. Germline V lookup: CDR1 SGHAT, CDR2 FQNNGV. V gave up 0 bases and J gave up 2 bases, with 8 bases separating them. The CDR3 has 14 residues. As DNA, the CDR3 is TGTGCCAGCAGCTTAGATTTTTCGGCCTACGAGCAGTACTTC. Translated, it gives CASSLDFSAYEQYF.

This clone was found a few times. J is TRBJ2-3 and V is TRBV4-3, with 12 positions matching TRBD2. Trimming cost V 0 bases and J 4 bases; bases outside gene matches: 2. CDR3 length: 16 amino acids. In germline, CDR1 is LGHNA, CDR2 YSLEER. The CDR3 spells CASSQELAGGADTQYF. DNA for the CDR3: TGCGCCAGCAGCCAAGAACTAGCGGGGGGTGCAGATACGCAGTATTTT.

The chain combines TRBV4-1 with TRBJ2-1; D might be TRBD2 (7 bases). Germline loops: CDR1 MGHRA, CDR2 YSYEKL. The CDR3 is 16 residues long. The ends were cut back, 2 bases at V and 9 bases at J, with 20 bases in the middle. The chain's CDR3 is CASSQQVLGGRGEQFF. CDR3 DNA sequence: TGCGCCAGCAGCCAACAGGTACTGGGGGGGCGGGGTGAGCAGTTCTTC.

This sequence joins TRBV6-1 and TRBJ2-7; D gene uncertain. V gave up 6 bases and J gave up 0 bases, with 15 bases separating them. Germline-derived CDR1 and CDR2 are MNHNS and SASEGT. This CDR3 is 15 amino acids long. For the CDR3, the DNA is TGTGCCAGCAGAGCAAGTCTTTTAGTCTCCTACGAGCAGTACTTC. Its protein product is CASRASLLVSYEQYF.

The chain is built from TRBV27 and TRBJ1-1; 7 bases align to TRBD1. V lost 5 bases, J lost 3 bases, and 9 bases stayed unmatched. The germline gives CDR1 MNHEY, CDR2 SMNVEV (reference sequence). The CDR3 totals 15 residues. The CDR3 loop reads CASSPDRQEYTEAFF. The CDR3 nucleotides read TGTGCCAGCAGTCCGGACAGGCAGGAGTACACTGAAGCTTTCTTT.

CDR3 region: CASRPGGNTDTQYF. CDR3 DNA: TGTGCCAGCAGACCAGGGGGAAACACAGATACGCAGTATTTT. The chain recombines TRBV7-6 with TRBJ2-3, with 7 bases identical to TRBD1. Germline V gene sequence: CDR1 SGHVS, CDR2 FNYEAQ. The CDR3 spans 14 residues. The V and J ends lost 6 bases and 2 bases, in that order; junction bases with no gene match: 5.

This chain connects TRBV27 to TRBJ2-1; D gene ambiguous. The ends were cut back, 3 bases at V and 2 bases at J, with 5 bases in the middle. This CDR3 contains 13 residues. Germline lookup yields CDR1 MNHEY and CDR2 SMNVEV (reference sequence). CDR3 bases: TGTGCCAGCAGTTTTGCTACCTACAATGAGCAGTTCTTC. This gives the protein CASSFATYNEQFF.

This chain joins TRBV9 and TRBJ1-1; D is perhaps TRBD1 (5 bases). There are 15 residues in the CDR3. V was shortened by 4 bases and J by 3 bases, with 16 bases between the two germline ends. The V gene's germline CDR1 is SGDLS and CDR2 YYNGEE. CDR3 residues: CASSPGRGGDTEAFF. The DNA of the CDR3 is TGTGCCAGCAGCCCCGGAAGGGGAGGCGACACTGAAGCTTTCTTT.

The gene calls are TRBV19 and TRBJ1-5; D gene uncertain. This CDR3 comprises 12 residues. Germline assignment: CDR1 LNHDA and CDR2 SQIVND (reference sequence). V lost 1 base and J 7 bases, leaving 5 bases between the germline ends. CDR3 DNA sequence: TGTGCCAGTAGTATAGGAGGGCAGCCCCAGCATTTT. Its protein is CASSIGGQPQHF.

V and J are TRBV5-6 and TRBJ1-2; a possible D gene is TRBD1 (5 bases). With 1 base removed from V and 5 bases from J, the gap between germline ends came to 12 bases. CDR3 length: 14 residues. Germline-derived CDR1 and CDR2 are SGHDT and YYEEEE. CDR3: CASSLSRALYGYTF. As DNA, the CDR3 is TGTGCCAGCAGCTTGTCCAGGGCTCTTTATGGCTACACCTTC.

V usage is TRBV6-1 and J usage is TRBJ1-4, with D possibly being TRBD1 (6 bases). This CDR3 has 16 amino acids. Trimming took 1 base from V and 7 from J, leaving 16 bases between them. Germline V gives CDR1 MNHNS, CDR2 SASEGT. The CDR3 DNA reads TGTGCCAGCAGTGAAGGCCCGGGACAACGGGGTGAAAAACTGTTTTTT. Its protein is CASSEGPGQRGEKLFF.

CDR3 DNA: TGTGCCAGCAAGGCGGGGGGGATCACAGATACGCAGTATTTT. It yields the protein CASKAGGITDTQYF. V gene TRBV9 combines with J gene TRBJ2-3; 9 bases map to TRBD2. Unmatched junction bases numbered 4, after V lost 6 bases and J lost 2 bases. The V gene's germline CDR1 is SGDLS and CDR2 YYNGEE. The CDR3 has 14 amino acids.